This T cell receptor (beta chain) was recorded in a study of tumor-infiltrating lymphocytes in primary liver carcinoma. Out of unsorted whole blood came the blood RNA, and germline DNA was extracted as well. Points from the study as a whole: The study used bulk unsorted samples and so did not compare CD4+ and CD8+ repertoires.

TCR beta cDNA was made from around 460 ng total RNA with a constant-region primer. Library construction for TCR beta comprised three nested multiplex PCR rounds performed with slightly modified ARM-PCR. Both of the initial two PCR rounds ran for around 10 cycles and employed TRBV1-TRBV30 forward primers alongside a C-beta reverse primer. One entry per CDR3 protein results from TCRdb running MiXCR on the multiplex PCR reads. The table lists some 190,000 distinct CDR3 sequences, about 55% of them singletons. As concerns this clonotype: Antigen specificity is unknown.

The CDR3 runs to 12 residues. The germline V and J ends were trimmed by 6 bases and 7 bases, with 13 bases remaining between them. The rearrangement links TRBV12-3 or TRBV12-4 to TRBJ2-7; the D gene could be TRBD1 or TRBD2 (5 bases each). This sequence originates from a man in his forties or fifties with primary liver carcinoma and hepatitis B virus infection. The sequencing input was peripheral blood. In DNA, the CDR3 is TGTGCCAGCAGGGGACGTGGTGGGGAGCAGTACTTC. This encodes CASRGRGGEQYF.